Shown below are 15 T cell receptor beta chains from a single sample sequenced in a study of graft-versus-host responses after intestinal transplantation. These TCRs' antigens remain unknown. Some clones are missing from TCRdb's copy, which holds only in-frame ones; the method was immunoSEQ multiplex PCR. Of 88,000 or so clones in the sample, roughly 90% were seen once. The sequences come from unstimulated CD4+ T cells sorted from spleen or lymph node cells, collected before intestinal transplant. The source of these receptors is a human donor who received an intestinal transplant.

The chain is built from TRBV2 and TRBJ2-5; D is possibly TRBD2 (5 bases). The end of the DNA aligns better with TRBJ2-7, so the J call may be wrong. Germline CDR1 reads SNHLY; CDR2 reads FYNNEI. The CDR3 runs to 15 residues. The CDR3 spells CASSEMPGWTYEQYF. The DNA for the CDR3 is TGTGCCAGCAGTGAAATGCCGGGGTGGACCTACGAGCAGTACTTC.

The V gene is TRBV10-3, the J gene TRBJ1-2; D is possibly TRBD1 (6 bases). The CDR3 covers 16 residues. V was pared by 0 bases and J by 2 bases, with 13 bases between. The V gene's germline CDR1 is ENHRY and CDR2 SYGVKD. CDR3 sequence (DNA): TGTGCCATCAGTGAGTCCACAGGGATAGTCAACTATGGCTACACCTTC. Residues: CAISESTGIVNYGYTF.

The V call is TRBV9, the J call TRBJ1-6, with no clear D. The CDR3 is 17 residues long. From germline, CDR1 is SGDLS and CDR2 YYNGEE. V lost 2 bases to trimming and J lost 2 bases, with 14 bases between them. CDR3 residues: CASSVRESDAYNSPLHF. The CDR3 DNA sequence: TGTGCCAGCAGCGTCCGGGAATCAGACGCCTATAATTCACCCCTCCACTTT.

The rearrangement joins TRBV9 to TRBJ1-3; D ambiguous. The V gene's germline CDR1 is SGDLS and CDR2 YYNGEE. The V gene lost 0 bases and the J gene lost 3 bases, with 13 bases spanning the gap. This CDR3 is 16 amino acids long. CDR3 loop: CASSVGGGNYGNTIYF. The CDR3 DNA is TGTGCCAGCAGCGTAGGGGGAGGAAACTATGGAAACACCATATATTTT.

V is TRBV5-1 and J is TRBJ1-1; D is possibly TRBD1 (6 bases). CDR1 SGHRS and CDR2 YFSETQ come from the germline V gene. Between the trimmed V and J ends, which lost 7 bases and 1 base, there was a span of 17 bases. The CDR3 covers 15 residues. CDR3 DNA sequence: TGCGCCAGCCAGGACTCAGTCAGGGGGAACACTGAAGCTTTCTTT. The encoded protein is CASQDSVRGNTEAFF.

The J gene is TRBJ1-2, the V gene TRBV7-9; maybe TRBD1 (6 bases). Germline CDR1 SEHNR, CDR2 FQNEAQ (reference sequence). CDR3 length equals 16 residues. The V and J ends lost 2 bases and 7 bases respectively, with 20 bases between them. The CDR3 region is CASSLPGTPSRLGYTF. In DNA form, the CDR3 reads TGTGCCAGCAGCTTACCGGGGACACCATCCCGCCTTGGCTACACCTTC.

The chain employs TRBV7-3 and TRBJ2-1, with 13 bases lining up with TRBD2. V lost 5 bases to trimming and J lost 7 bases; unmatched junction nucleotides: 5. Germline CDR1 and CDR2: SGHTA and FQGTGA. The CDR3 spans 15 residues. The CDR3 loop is CASSPSGLAGNEQFF. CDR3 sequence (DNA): TGTGCCAGCAGCCCCTCGGGACTAGCGGGGAATGAGCAGTTCTTC. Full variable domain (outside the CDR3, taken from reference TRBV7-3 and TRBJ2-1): GAGVSQTPSNKVTEKGKYVELRCDPISGHTALYWYRQSLGQGPEFLIYFQGTGAADDSGLPNDRFFAVRPEGSVSTLKIQRTERGDSAVYLCASSPSGLAGNEQFFGPGTRLTVL.

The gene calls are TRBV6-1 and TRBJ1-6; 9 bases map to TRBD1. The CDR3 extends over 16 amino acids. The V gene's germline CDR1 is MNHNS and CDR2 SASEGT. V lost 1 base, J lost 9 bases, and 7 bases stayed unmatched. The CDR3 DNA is TGTGCCAGCAGTGAAGTTGGGGGGACAGGGACTTCACCCCTCCACTTT. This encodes CASSEVGGTGTSPLHF.

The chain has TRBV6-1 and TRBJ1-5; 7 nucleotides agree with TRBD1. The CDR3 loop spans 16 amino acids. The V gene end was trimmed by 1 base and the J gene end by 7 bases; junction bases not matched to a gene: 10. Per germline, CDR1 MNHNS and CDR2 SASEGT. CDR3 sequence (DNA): TGTGCCAGCAGTGAAGGCTACAGGGGACGTGAACAGCCCCAGCATTTT. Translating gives CASSEGYRGREQPQHF.

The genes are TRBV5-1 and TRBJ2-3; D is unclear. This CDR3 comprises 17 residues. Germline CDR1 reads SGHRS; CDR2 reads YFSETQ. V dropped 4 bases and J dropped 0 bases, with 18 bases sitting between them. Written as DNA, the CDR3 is TGCGCCAGCAGCATGAATTTAGCTGGCTCTAGCACAGATACGCAGTATTTT. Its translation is CASSMNLAGSSTDTQYF. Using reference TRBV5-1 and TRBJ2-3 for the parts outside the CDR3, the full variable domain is KAGVTQTPRYLIKTRGQQVTLSCSPISGHRSVSWYQQTPGQGLQFLFEYFSETQRNKGNFPGRFSGRQFSNSRSEMNVSTLELGDSALYLCASSMNLAGSSTDTQYFGPGTRLTVL.

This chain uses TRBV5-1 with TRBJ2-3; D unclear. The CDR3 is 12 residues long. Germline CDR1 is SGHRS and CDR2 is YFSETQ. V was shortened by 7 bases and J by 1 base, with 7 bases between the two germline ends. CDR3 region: CASAEGTDTQYF. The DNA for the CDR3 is TGCGCCAGCGCCGAGGGCACAGATACGCAGTATTTT.

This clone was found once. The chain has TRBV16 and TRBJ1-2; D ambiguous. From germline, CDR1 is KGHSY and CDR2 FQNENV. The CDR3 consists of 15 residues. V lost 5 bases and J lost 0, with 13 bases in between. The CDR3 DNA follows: TGTGCCAGCAGCGGTGCGGCAGAAGCTAACTATGGCTACACCTTC. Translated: CASSGAAEANYGYTF.

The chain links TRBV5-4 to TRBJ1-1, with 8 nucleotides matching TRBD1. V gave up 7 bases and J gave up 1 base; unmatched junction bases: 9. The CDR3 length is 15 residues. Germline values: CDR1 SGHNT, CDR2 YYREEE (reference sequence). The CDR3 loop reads CASSAGGAGNTEAFF. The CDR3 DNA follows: TGTGCCAGCTCCGCAGGGGGCGCTGGGAACACTGAAGCTTTCTTT.

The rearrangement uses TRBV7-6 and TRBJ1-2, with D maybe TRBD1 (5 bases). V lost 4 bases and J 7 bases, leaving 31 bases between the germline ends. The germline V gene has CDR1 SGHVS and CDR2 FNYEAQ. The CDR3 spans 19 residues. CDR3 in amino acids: CASSSFGGYDSRGEPGYTF. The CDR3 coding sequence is TGTGCCAGCAGCTCGTTCGGGGGGTATGACAGTCGGGGTGAACCTGGCTACACCTTC.

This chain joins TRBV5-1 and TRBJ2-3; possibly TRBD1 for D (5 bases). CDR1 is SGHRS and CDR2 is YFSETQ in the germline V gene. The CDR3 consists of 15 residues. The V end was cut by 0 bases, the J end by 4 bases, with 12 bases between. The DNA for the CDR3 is TGCGCCAGCAGCTTGGAGGGGTGGGTCGCAGATACGCAGTATTTT. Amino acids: CASSLEGWVADTQYF.